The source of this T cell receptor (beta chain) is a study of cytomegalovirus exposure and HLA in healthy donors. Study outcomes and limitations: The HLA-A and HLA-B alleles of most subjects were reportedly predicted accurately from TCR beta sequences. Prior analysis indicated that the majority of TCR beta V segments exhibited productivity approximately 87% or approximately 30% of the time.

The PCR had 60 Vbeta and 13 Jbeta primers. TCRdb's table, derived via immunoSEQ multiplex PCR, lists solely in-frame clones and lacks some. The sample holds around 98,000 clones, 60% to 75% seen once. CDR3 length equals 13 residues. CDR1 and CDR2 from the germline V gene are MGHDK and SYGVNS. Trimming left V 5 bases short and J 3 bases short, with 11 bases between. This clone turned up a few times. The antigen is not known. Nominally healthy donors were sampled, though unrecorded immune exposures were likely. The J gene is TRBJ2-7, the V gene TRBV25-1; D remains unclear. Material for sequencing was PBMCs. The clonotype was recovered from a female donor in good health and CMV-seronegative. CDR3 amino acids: CASSRQANYEQYF. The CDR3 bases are TGTGCCAGCAGTCGGCAGGCGAACTACGAGCAGTACTTC.